One TCR beta chain is described in this entry. What it recognizes is unknown. These data belong to a study of synovial regulatory T cells in juvenile arthritis. Study information: A few patients were therapy-naive; six received methotrexate alone. Study findings and constraints: iaTreg TCR repertoires were largely private across patients and partially overlapped synovial Teff and blood CPL.

Donors were around 11 juvenile idiopathic arthritis patients with active disease, 3 polyarticular and 8 oligoarticular. The data were produced by immunoSEQ multiplex PCR, yet TCRdb's version contains in-frame clones alone and is incomplete. The repertoire shows 7,500 to 10,000 clones; the top ten hold 0.35%. Germline loops: CDR1 MNHNS, CDR2 SASEGT. This CDR3 has 14 amino acids. No DNA is recorded. Sequencing input: Treg cells from blood. The subset: remaining (HLA-DR-negative) circulating blood Treg cells. The clonotype originates from a donor aged 2-30 years with juvenile idiopathic arthritis. The chain links TRBV6-1 to TRBJ2-2; TCRdb names TRBD1, which stays unverified in the absence of DNA. CDR3 loop: CASQGRANTGELFF.